The rows below give T cell receptor beta chains drawn from one sample of a study of T cell responses to AZD1222 COVID-19 vaccine. Profiling relied on immunoSEQ multiplex PCR, and the TCRdb table lists in-frame clones only, not all of them. In the table there are some 140,000 clones, roughly 84% of which are singletons. Sample: peripheral blood, taken on day 0 of AZD1222 vaccination. These receptors were obtained from an adult in good health. CDR3s include the opening cysteine and the closing phenylalanine or tryptophan. A D gene is named only where the DNA matches it firmly. Clone size is not always given. Where it is, it says once, few, many or a class for expanded clones.

d_call	cdr3_length	v_call	clone_size	j_call	cdr3_nt	cdr3_aa
TRBD2	15	TRBV4-2	.	TRBJ2-3	TGTGCCAGCAGCCAAGAAGAGCGGGGGGGTGATACGCAGTATTTT	CASSQEERGGDTQYF
.	19	TRBV4-1	.	TRBJ1-4	TGCGCCAGCAGCCAAGGGTCGTTAGGTTTGGGCAGGACCTGGGGAAAACTGTTTTTT	CASSQGSLGLGRTWGKLFF
.	13	TRBV3-1/TRBV3-2	once	TRBJ1-5	TGTGCCAGCAGCCAAGATGTCGGTCAGCCCCAGCATTTT	CASSQDVGQPQHF
.	13	TRBV7-9	.	TRBJ2-5	TGTGCCAGCAGCTTTGGCAACCAAGAGACCCAGTACTTC	CASSFGNQETQYF
.	16	TRBV5-5	.	TRBJ2-1	TGTGCCAGCAGCCTAAACAGGGAGAGCTCCTACAATGAGCAGTTCTTC	CASSLNRESSYNEQFF
.	12	TRBV3-1/TRBV3-2	.	TRBJ2-3	TGTGCCAGCAGCCACGGCACAGATACGCAGTATTTT	CASSHGTDTQYF
.	13	TRBV5-4	.	TRBJ1-2	TGTGCCAGCAGGGGGGGACGCGGCTATGGCTACACCTTC	CASRGGRGYGYTF
.	15	TRBV28	.	TRBJ1-2	TGTGCCAGCGGAGGCAGGGGCCTTCCTAACTATGGCTACACCTTC	CASGGRGLPNYGYTF
.	14	TRBV6-5	few	TRBJ1-6	TGTGCCAGCAGCCCGGGCCCTTATAATTCACCCCTCCACTTT	CASSPGPYNSPLHF
.	11	TRBV2	.	TRBJ2-1	TGTGCCAGCAGAACGGACGGTGAGCAGTTCTTC	CASRTDGEQFF
.	17	TRBV3-1/TRBV3-2	.	TRBJ2-1	TGTGCCAGCAGCCAGGGAAAGGGAGGCACTGTCTACAATGAGCAGTTCTTC	CASSQGKGGTVYNEQFF
TRBD1	14	TRBV7-9	.	TRBJ2-7	TGTGCCAGCAGCCGACAGGGGATCTCCTACGAGCAGTACTTC	CASSRQGISYEQYF
.	15	TRBV2	.	TRBJ1-2	TGTGCCAGCAGTGACCGAATCACTAAGAACTATGGCTACACCTTC	CASSDRITKNYGYTF
.	11	TRBV20-1	.	TRBJ1-1	TGCAGTGCTAGACAGGCCGCCGAAGCTTTCTTT	CSARQAAEAFF
TRBD1	14	TRBV23-1	.	TRBJ1-2	TGCGCCAGCAGTACGCGACAGGGAGGCTATGGCTACACCTTC	CASSTRQGGYGYTF
.	15	TRBV19	once	TRBJ1-5	TGTGCCAGCCAAAAACGAGCGGAAGGAAGCCAGCCCCAGCATTTT	CASQKRAEGSQPQHF
TRBD1	14	TRBV19	few	TRBJ1-5	TGTGCCAGCGGGGACAGGGTGAGGGGGGAGCCCCAGCATTTT	CASGDRVRGEPQHF
.	15	TRBV3-1/TRBV3-2	.	TRBJ1-4	TGTGCCAGCAGCCAAGGATGGGGGACTAATGAAAAACTGTTTTTT	CASSQGWGTNEKLFF
.	14	TRBV29-1	.	TRBJ1-5	TGCAGCGTTGCGATCAGTAATAGCAATCAGCCCCAGCATTTT	CSVAISNSNQPQHF
TRBD1	12	TRBV2	.	TRBJ1-2	TGTGCCAGCAGCGCAGGGGGCTATGGCTACACCTTC	CASSAGGYGYTF
TRBD1	12	TRBV28	.	TRBJ1-1	TGTGCCAGCAGTTTGGTACAGGGGGAAGCTTTCTTT	CASSLVQGEAFF
.	14	TRBV5-1	once	TRBJ2-5	TGCGCCAGCAGCCCGGAGGGCCAGGGCGAGACCCAGTACTTC	CASSPEGQGETQYF
TRBD1	14	TRBV6-5	.	TRBJ1-5	TGTGCCAGCAGCCGGGACAGGGTTGGCCAGCCCCAGCATTTT	CASSRDRVGQPQHF
.	15	TRBV7-3	once	TRBJ1-1	TGTGCCAGCAGCTTAAAACGGGCGGGAGTCACTGAAGCTTTCTTT	CASSLKRAGVTEAFF
.	16	TRBV4-1	.	TRBJ2-7	TGCGCCAGCAGCCAAGATCGGGAAAAAACAGGTGCCGGAGAGTACTTC	CASSQDREKTGAGEYF
.	15	TRBV19	.	TRBJ1-5	TGTGCCAGTACCTTATTTTCAGGGTTTAATCAGCCCCAGCATTTT	CASTLFSGFNQPQHF
.	14	TRBV19	.	TRBJ1-2	TGTGCCAGTAGTAAAGCTTGGCTAGACTATGGCTACACCTTC	CASSKAWLDYGYTF
TRBD1	18	TRBV7-6	once	TRBJ1-2	TGTGCCAGCAGCCCGCGACAGGGTTTCGGGGAGAGCGACTATGGCTACACCTTC	CASSPRQGFGESDYGYTF
TRBD1	13	TRBV18	.	TRBJ1-1	TGTGCCAGCTCTCCTACAGGGGCAACTGAAGCTTTCTTT	CASSPTGATEAFF
.	13	TRBV5-1	.	TRBJ2-2	TGCGCCAGCAGCCCCAGGGACACCGGGGAGCTGTTTTTT	CASSPRDTGELFF
.	16	TRBV6-1	.	TRBJ1-2	TGTGCCAGCAGTGTTACCAGGGTCGGAGCTAACTATGGCTACACCTTC	CASSVTRVGANYGYTF
.	13	TRBV6-6	few	TRBJ1-4	TGTGCCAGCAACCGAGACGGTAATGAAAAACTGTTTTTT	CASNRDGNEKLFF
TRBD1	14	TRBV7-2	.	TRBJ2-7	TGTGCCAGCAGCCCCCGGACAGGGTACTACGAGCAGTACTTC	CASSPRTGYYEQYF
TRBD2	17	TRBV6-6	.	TRBJ2-1	TGTGCCAGCAGTCCTCTAGCGGGGGCCCTTTCCTACAATGAGCAGTTCTTC	CASSPLAGALSYNEQFF
.	14	TRBV5-1	.	TRBJ1-1	TGCGCCAGCAGCTTGGTCATGGAGAACACTGAAGCTTTCTTT	CASSLVMENTEAFF
.	16	TRBV5-1	.	TRBJ1-2	TGCGCCAGCAGCTATGTGAGCACGGACGGCAGTTATGGCTACACCTTC	CASSYVSTDGSYGYTF
TRBD2	16	TRBV27	.	TRBJ2-3	TGTGCCAGCAGTTTGGAAATGCGGGGGAGCACAGATACGCAGTATTTT	CASSLEMRGSTDTQYF
.	11	TRBV10-3	.	TRBJ1-2	TGTGCCATCAGTGAGAATAGAGGCTACACCTTC	CAISENRGYTF
.	13	TRBV15	.	TRBJ1-1	TGTGCCACCAGCAGAGATGAAGTGCCTGAAGCTTTCTTT	CATSRDEVPEAFF
.	12	TRBV28	.	TRBJ1-5	TGTGCCAGCAGTTCCCTAAATCAGCCCCAGCATTTT	CASSSLNQPQHF
.	11	TRBV12-3/TRBV12-4	.	TRBJ1-1	TGTGCCAGCAGCCCGGACAGTGAAGCTTTCTTT	CASSPDSEAFF
TRBD2	15	TRBV2	many	TRBJ2-7	TGTGCCAGCAGTCCGGGACTAGCGGACTTCTACGAGCAGTACTTC	CASSPGLADFYEQYF
.	15	TRBV2	.	TRBJ1-5	TGTGCCAGCAGTGAAACCGAGTATAGCAATCAGCCCCAGCATTTT	CASSETEYSNQPQHF
.	14	TRBV2	.	TRBJ2-2	TGTGCCAGCAGTACTCGGGCGAACACCGGGGAGCTGTTTTTT	CASSTRANTGELFF
TRBD1	15	TRBV28	.	TRBJ2-2	TGTGCCAGCAGTCTCGGACAGGGGGACACCGGGGAGCTGTTTTTT	CASSLGQGDTGELFF
TRBD1	14	TRBV7-2	.	TRBJ1-1	TGTGCCAGCAGTTCACAGGGGGCACGAACTGAAGCTTTCTTT	CASSSQGARTEAFF
.	15	TRBV30	.	TRBJ1-2	TGTGCCTGGAGAACGGGTAGGACGACCAATTATGGCTACACCTTC	CAWRTGRTTNYGYTF
.	17	TRBV5-4	.	TRBJ2-3	TGTGCCAGCAGCAATGCCTGGGGGGCAGGGAGCACAGATACGCAGTATTTT	CASSNAWGAGSTDTQYF
TRBD1	17	TRBV5-1	.	TRBJ1-2	TGCGCCAGCAGCTTGATGACGCTGGGACAGGGCCAAGGCGGCTACACCTTC	CASSLMTLGQGQGGYTF
.	16	TRBV3-1/TRBV3-2	.	TRBJ1-6	TGTGCCAGCAGCCAAGAGAGGGGGGCGGGTGGTTCACCCCTCCACTTT	CASSQERGAGGSPLHF
TRBD1	14	TRBV5-1	.	TRBJ1-6	TGCGCCAGCAGCTTGTGGGACAGGGATTCACCCCTCCACTTT	CASSLWDRDSPLHF
.	12	TRBV2	few	TRBJ2-7	TGTGCCAGCAGTCGACTGATCTACGAGCAGTACTTC	CASSRLIYEQYF
TRBD1	15	TRBV5-6	once	TRBJ2-3	TGTGCCAGCAGCAAGACAGGGGCTAGCACAGATACGCAGTATTTT	CASSKTGASTDTQYF
.	14	TRBV20-1	.	TRBJ2-2	TGCAGTGCTAGTGCAGGGGCGCGGACCGGGGAGCTGTTTTTT	CSASAGARTGELFF
TRBD1	15	TRBV30	.	TRBJ1-1	TGTGCCTGGAGTGCAAGGGGGCTGAGGATGACTGAAGCTTTCTTT	CAWSARGLRMTEAFF
TRBD2	15	TRBV5-6	.	TRBJ2-7	TGTGCCAGCAGCTTCGGGGGGACGGGGTCCTACGAGCAGTACTTC	CASSFGGTGSYEQYF
.	16	TRBV15	.	TRBJ1-2	TGTGCCACCAGCAGAGTGGAGACCCTGAGTTCCTATGGCTACACCTTC	CATSRVETLSSYGYTF
.	15	TRBV28	.	TRBJ2-2	TGTGCCACCGGGGATAGCCCCCCGAACACCGGGGAGCTGTTTTTT	CATGDSPPNTGELFF